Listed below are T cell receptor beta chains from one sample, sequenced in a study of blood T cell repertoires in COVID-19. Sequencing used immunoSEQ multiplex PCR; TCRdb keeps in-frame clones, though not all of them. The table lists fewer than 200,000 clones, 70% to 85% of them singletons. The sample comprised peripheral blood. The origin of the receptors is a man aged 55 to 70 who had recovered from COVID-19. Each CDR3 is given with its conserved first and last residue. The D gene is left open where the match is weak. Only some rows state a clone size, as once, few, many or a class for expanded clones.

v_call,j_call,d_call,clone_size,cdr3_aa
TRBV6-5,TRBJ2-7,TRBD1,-,CASRTTGGWDEQYF
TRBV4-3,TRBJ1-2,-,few,CASSHSGHLNYGYTF
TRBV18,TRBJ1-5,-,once,CASSQTGQLNQPQHF
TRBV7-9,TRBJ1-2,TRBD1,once,CASSPSGQGAWGYTF
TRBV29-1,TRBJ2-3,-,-,CSVRTVTSTDTQYF
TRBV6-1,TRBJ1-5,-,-,CASSVVGRVENQPQHF
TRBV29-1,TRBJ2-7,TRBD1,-,CSVSSRDRVYEQYF
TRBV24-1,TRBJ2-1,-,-,CATSPGFYNEQFF
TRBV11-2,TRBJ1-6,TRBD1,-,CASSSSDRGLFDSPLHF
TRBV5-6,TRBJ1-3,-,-,CASSLTPGVGNTIYF
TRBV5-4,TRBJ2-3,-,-,CASSSLAFGTDTQYF
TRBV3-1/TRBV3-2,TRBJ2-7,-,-,CASSQDFRVGFYEQYF
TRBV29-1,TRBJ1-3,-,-,CSVDPGIGNTIYF
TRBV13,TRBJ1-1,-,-,CASSLRRDTEAFF
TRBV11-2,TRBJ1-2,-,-,CASSLNSGYGYTF
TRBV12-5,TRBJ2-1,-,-,CASGPQDSYNEQFF
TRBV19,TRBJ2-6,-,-,CASSRGPANVLTF
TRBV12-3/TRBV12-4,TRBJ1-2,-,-,CASRGGDGYTF
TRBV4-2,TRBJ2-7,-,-,CASSRSLSGNYEQYF
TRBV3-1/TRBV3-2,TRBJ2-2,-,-,CASSYRAGYTGELFF
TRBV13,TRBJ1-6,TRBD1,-,CASSLGVGQGNSPLHF
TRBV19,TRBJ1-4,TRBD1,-,CASTDRGEKLFF
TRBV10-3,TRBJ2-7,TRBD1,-,CAISEIQGVGYEQYF
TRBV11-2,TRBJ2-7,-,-,CASSLGEGGTYEQYF
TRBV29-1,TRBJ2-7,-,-,CSVVRDGYEQYF
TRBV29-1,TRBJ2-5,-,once,CSVDRGRETQYF
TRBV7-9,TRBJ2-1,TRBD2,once,CASSLRSGGYNEQFF
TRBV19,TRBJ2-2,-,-,CASSGFRQTNTGELFF
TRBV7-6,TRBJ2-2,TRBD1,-,CASSQETGVVTGELFF
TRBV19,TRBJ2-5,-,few,CASSIGRGAETQYF
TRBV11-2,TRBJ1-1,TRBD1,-,CASSLQGGTGRNTEAFF
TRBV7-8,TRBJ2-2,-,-,CASSPSRGELFF
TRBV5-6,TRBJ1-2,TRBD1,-,CASSLDRGAYGYTF
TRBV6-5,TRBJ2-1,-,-,CASSRGGGYNEQFF
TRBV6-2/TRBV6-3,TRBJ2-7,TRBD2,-,CASSYSPSGGYEQYF
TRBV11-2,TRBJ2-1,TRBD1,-,CASSLNPGQGYNEQFF
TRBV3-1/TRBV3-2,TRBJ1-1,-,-,CASSLQVNTEAFF
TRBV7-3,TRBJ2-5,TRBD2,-,CASSTVGGAETQYF
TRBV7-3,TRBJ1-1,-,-,CASSLQGDTEAFF
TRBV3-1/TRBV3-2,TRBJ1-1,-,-,CASTAIRGRAFF
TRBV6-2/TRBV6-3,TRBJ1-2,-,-,CASSFTEYGYTF
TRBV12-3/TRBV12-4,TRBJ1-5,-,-,CASSFEAISPQHF
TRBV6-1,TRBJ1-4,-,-,CASSESQQEKLFF
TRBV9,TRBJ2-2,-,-,CASSAQGTGELFF